This T cell receptor beta chain was sequenced during a study of blood T cell repertoires in COVID-19. Measured with immunoSEQ multiplex PCR; TCRdb has only the in-frame clones, and not every one. The table records approximately 88,000 clones, around 85% of them present only once. After removal of 4 bases from V and 4 bases from J, the junction contained 5 bases not matched to a gene. Germline CDR1 reads LGHDT; CDR2 reads YNNKEL (reference sequence). The CDR3 sequence is 14 residues long. The sequence derives from a woman in her sixties or seventies with acute or convalescent COVID-19. This rearrangement joins TRBV3-1 (or the pseudogene TRBV3-2) to TRBJ1-2, with TRBD1 identical over 8 bases. The material sequenced was peripheral blood. The CDR3 region has the DNA TGTGCCAGCAGCCCGACAGGGGAAACCTATGGCTACACCTTC. It specifies CASSPTGETYGYTF.